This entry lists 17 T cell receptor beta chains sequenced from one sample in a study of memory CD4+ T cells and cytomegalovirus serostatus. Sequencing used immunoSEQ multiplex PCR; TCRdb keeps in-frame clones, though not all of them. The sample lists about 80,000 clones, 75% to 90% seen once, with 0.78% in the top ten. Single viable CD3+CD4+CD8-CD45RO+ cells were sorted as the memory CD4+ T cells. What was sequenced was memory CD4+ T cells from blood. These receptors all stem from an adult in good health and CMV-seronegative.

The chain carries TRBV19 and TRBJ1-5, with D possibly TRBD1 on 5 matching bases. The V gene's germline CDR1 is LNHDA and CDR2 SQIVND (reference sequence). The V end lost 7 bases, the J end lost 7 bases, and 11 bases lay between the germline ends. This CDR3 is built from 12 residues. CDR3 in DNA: TGTGCCAGTATGAGCGGGACCCAGCCCCAGCATTTT. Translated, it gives CASMSGTQPQHF.

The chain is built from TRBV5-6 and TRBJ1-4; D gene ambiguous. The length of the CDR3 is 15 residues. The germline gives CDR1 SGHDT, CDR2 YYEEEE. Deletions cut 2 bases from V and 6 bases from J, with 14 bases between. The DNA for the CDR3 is TGTGCCAGCAGCTTATTTGGAGGGATCGATGAAAAACTGTTTTTT. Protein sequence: CASSLFGGIDEKLFF.

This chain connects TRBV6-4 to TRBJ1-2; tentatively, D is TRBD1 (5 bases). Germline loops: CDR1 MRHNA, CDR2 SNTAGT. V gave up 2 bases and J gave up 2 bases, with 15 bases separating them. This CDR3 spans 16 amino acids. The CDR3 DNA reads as TGTGCCAGCAGTGACGGGGGGTCCCCTCTAAACTATGGCTACACCTTC. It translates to CASSDGGSPLNYGYTF.

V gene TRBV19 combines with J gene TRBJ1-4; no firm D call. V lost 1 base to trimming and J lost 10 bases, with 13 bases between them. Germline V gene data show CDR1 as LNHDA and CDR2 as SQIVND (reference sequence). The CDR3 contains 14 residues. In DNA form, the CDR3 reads TGTGCCAGTAGTATAGGTCCGGACCGTGGAAAACTGTTTTTT. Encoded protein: CASSIGPDRGKLFF.

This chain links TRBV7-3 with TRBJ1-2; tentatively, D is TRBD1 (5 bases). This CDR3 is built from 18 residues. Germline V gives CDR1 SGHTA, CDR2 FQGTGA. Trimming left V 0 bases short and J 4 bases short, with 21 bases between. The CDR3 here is CASSLTGREPPKGYGYTF. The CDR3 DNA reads TGTGCCAGCAGCTTAACTGGCAGGGAACCCCCCAAGGGCTATGGCTACACCTTC.

CDR3 DNA: TGTGCCTGGAGTGTACAAGGGACCTGGGAGGGCAGAAGAACTGGGGCCAACGTCCTGACTTTC. Amino acids: CAWSVQGTWEGRRTGANVLTF. The chain recombines TRBV30 with TRBJ2-6; 7 bases align to TRBD2. With V trimmed by 0 bases and J by 2 bases, 19 bases remained unmatched. The CDR3 is 21 residues long. Germline-derived CDR1 and CDR2 are GTSNPN and SVGIG (reference sequence). Supplemented by reference TRBV30 and TRBJ2-6, the full variable domain reads SQTIHQWPATLVQPVGSPLSLECTVEGTSNPNLYWYRQAAGRGLQLLFYSVGIGQISSEVPQNLSASRPQDRQFILSSKKLLLSDSGFYLCAWSVQGTWEGRRTGANVLTFGAGSRLTVL.

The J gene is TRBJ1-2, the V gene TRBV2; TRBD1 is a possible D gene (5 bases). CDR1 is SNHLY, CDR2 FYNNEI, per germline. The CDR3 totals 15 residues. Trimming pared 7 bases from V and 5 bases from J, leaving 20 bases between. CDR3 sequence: CASIARASFSYGYTF. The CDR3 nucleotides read TGTGCCAGCATCGCCAGGGCCTCTTTCTCTTATGGCTACACCTTC. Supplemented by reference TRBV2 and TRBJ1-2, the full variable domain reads EPEVTQTPSHQVTQMGQEVILRCVPISNHLYFYWYRQILGQKVEFLVSFYNNEISEKSEIFDDQFSVERPDGSNFTLKIRSTKLEDSAMYFCASIARASFSYGYTFGSGTRLTVV.

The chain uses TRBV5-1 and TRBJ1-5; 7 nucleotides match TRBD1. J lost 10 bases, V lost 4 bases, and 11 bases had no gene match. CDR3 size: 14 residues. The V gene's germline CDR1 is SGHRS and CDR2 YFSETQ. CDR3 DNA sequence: TGCGCCAGCAGCCCTTCAGACAGGGAGGCTCCCCAGCATTTT. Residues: CASSPSDREAPQHF.

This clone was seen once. CDR3 coding DNA: TGTGCCAGCCACCGGGCTAGCGGGTTCTCAGATACGCAGTATTTT. Translation gives CASHRASGFSDTQYF. The gene calls are TRBV5-5 and TRBJ2-3; TRBD2 aligns across 8 bases. V shed 7 bases, J shed 4 bases, and the junction held 11 bases outside the gene matches. CDR1 is SGHKS, CDR2 YYEKEE, per germline (reference sequence). The CDR3 is 15 amino acids.

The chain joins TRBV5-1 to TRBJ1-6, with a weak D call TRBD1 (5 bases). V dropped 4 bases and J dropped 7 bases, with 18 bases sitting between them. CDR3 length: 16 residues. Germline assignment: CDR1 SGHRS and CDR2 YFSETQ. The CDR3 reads CASSTGGGKGNSPLHF. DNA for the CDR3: TGCGCCAGCAGCACCGGGGGGGGGAAAGGAAATTCACCCCTCCACTTT. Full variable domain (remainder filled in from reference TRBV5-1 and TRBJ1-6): KAGVTQTPRYLIKTRGQQVTLSCSPISGHRSVSWYQQTPGQGLQFLFEYFSETQRNKGNFPGRFSGRQFSNSRSEMNVSTLELGDSALYLCASSTGGGKGNSPLHFGNGTRLTVT.

The CDR3: CASSGMGLDTQYF. DNA for the CDR3: TGTGCCAGCAGCGGCATGGGACTAGATACGCAGTATTTT. The rearrangement links TRBV5-4 to TRBJ2-3; D is perhaps TRBD2 (6 bases). V lost 4 bases and J 5 bases, leaving 11 bases between the germline ends. Germline CDR1 and CDR2: SGHNT and YYREEE (reference sequence). The CDR3 spans 13 residues.

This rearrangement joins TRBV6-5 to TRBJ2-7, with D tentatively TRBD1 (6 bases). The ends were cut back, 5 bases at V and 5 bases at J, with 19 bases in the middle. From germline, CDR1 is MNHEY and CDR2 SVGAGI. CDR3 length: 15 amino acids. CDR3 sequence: CASSRISGHPNEQYF. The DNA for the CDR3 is TGTGCCAGCAGTAGGATATCGGGACACCCTAACGAGCAGTACTTC.

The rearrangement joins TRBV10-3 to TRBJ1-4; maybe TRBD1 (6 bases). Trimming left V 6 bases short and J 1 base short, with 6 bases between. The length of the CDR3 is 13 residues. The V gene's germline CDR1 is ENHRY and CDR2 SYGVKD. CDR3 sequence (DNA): TGTGCCATCAGGGACAGAACTAATGAAAAACTGTTTTTT. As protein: CAIRDRTNEKLFF.

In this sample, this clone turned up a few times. The CDR3 coding sequence is TGTGCCTGGAGTCTTACAGGGACCTATGGCTACACCTTC. It yields the protein CAWSLTGTYGYTF. The V gene is TRBV30, the J gene TRBJ1-2, with a possible D match to TRBD1 (6 bases). The CDR3 has 13 amino acids. Germline V gene data show CDR1 as GTSNPN and CDR2 as SVGIG (reference sequence). V lost 2 bases, J lost 4 bases, and 11 bases lay in between. The full variable domain, its missing parts supplied by reference TRBV30 and TRBJ1-2, is SQTIHQWPATLVQPVGSPLSLECTVEGTSNPNLYWYRQAAGRGLQLLFYSVGIGQISSEVPQNLSASRPQDRQFILSSKKLLLSDSGFYLCAWSLTGTYGYTFGSGTRLTVV.

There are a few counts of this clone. The CDR3 DNA follows: TGTGCCAGCAGTGCGTACGGTGGCTCCTACAATGAGCAGTTCTTC. It is translated as CASSAYGGSYNEQFF. This chain connects TRBV2 to TRBJ2-1; D gene uncertain. Germline V gene lookup returns CDR1 SNHLY and CDR2 FYNNEI. The V end lost 4 bases, the J end lost 0 bases, and 10 bases lay between the germline ends. This CDR3 spans 15 amino acids.

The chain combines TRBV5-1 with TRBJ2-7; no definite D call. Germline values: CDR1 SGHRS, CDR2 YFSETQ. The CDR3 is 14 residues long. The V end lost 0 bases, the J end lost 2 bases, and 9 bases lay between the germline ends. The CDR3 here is CASSLESGAYEQYF. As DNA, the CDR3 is TGCGCCAGCAGCTTGGAGTCAGGAGCCTACGAGCAGTACTTC. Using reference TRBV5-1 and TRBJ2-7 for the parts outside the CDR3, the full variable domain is KAGVTQTPRYLIKTRGQQVTLSCSPISGHRSVSWYQQTPGQGLQFLFEYFSETQRNKGNFPGRFSGRQFSNSRSEMNVSTLELGDSALYLCASSLESGAYEQYFGPGTRLTVT.

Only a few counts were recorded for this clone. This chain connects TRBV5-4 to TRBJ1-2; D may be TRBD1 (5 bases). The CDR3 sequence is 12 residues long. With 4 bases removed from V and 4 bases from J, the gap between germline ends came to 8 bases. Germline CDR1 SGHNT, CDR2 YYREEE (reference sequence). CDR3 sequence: CASSRDLYGYTF. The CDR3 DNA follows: TGTGCCAGCAGCCGGGACCTCTATGGCTACACCTTC.